This TCR beta chain comes out of a study of metastatic and nonmetastatic thyroid tumors (dated by TCRdb to about 2020). A note on the overall study: Repertoires were compared across peripheral blood and tumor or nodule tissue samples from malignant and benign thyroid patients. Study-wide conclusions, independent of this receptor: In both blood and tumor samples, malignant tumors were reported to have significantly higher TCR beta diversity than benign nodules.

The germline V gene (reference sequence) specifies SEHNR as CDR1 and FQNEAQ as CDR2. V gives up 0 bases and J gives up 3 bases, and the segment between their germline ends measures 11 bases. The CDR3 contains 15 residues, cysteine and phenylalanine counted. Only the CDR3 region is kept as DNA, spanning 45 bases read in frame from base 1. Many counts were recorded for this clone. Which antigen it targets is not known. No base-level quality is on record; no much larger clone is a single base apart. Library preparation employed PCR. The sequencer was an Illumina HiSeq 4000. High-throughput sequencing was used to profile the CDR3 region of the TCR beta-chain in every patient. Processing in the source paper ran as follows. CDR3 differences across clinicopathological groups were used to build a classifier for discriminating distant-metastatic papillary thyroid cancer patients. To measure repertoire diversity the researchers used the Shannon index, while the Morisita-Horn index served to gauge how similar the tumor and blood repertoires were. TCRdb itself trimmed the public reads at Q25 with fastp, ran MiXCR and retained productive beta chains. None of the V and J calls come from the authors' own analysis; TCRdb made them. This sample holds fewer than 35,000 clones; roughly a sixth were observed only once. 9.5% to 15% of the sample is in the top ten clones.

No treatment had been received by any patient before thyroid surgery. Using T-cell receptor beta sequencing, the researchers looked back retrospectively at clinical samples from patients, gathered between about 2011 and 2018. Here the chain combines TRBV7-9 and TRBJ1-1, with the D segment identity uncertain. The TCR was taken from a male donor with papillary thyroid cancer or a benign thyroid nodule (not recorded which). Some clones in this sample may be carry-over from other donors' samples. Sequenced sample: blood. The base sequence is TGTGCCAGCAGCTTAGCGGAAGAAGGATACACTGAAGCTTTCTTT. This translates into CASSLAEEGYTEAFF.